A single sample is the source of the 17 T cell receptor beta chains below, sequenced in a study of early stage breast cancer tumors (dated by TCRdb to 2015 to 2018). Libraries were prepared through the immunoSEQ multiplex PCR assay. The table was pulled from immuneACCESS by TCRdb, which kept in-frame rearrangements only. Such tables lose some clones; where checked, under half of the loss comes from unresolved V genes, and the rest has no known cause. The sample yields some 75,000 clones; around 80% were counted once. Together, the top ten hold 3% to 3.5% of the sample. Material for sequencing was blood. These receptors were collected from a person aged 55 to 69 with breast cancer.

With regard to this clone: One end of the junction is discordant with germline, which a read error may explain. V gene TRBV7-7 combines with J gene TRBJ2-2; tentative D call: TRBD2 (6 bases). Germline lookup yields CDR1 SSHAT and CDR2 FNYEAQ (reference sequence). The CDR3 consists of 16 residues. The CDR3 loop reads CASSPLRKAGPGELFF. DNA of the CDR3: TGTGCTAGCAGCCCTCTCCGGAAAGCGGGCCCCGGGGAGCTGTTTTTT.

The CDR3 is CASSLSSREQQGVFLSTDTQYF. For the CDR3, the DNA is TGCGCCAGCAGCTTGAGTTCCCGGGAGCAGCAGGGGGTTTTTCTTTCCACAGATACGCAGTATTTT. This rearrangement joins TRBV5-1 to TRBJ2-3; D possibly corresponds to TRBD1 (7 bases). Germline assignment: CDR1 SGHRS and CDR2 YFSETQ. The CDR3 spans 22 residues. V was clipped by 1 base and J by 2 bases, with 32 bases between them.

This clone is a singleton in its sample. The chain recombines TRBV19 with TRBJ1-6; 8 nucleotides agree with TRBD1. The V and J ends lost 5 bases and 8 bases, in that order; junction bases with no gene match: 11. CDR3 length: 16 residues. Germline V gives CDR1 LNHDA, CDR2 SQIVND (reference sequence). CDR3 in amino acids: CASSASGTGGHSPLHF. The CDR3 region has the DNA TGTGCCAGTAGTGCCTCCGGGACAGGCGGTCATTCACCCCTCCACTTT.

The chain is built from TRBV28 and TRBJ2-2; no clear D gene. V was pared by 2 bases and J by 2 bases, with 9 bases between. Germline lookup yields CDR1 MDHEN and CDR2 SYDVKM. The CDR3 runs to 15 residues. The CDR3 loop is CASSLTALNTGELFF. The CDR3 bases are TGTGCCAGCAGTTTAACGGCCCTCAACACCGGGGAGCTGTTTTTT.

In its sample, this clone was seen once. The CDR3 sequence is CSLHGETQYF. Written as DNA, the CDR3 is TGCAGTTTACACGGCGAGACCCAGTACTTC. The chain uses TRBV20-1 and TRBJ2-5; D unresolved. The CDR3 is 10 amino acids. Trimming removed 8 bases at V and 5 bases at J, with 9 bases between. Per the germline V gene, CDR1 is DFQATT and CDR2 is SNEGSKA (reference sequence).

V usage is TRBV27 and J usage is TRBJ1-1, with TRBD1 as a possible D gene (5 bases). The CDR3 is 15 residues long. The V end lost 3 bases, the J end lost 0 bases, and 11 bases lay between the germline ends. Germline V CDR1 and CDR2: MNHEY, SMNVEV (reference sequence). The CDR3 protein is CASSFGGIMNTEAFF. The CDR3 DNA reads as TGTGCCAGCAGTTTTGGGGGGATTATGAACACTGAAGCTTTCTTT.

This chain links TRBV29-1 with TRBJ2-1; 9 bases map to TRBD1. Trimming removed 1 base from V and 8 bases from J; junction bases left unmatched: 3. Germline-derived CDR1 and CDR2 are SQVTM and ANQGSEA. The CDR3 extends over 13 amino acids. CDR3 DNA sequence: TGCAGCGTTGAAGGGACAGGGGTGGATGAGCAGTTCTTC. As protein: CSVEGTGVDEQFF.

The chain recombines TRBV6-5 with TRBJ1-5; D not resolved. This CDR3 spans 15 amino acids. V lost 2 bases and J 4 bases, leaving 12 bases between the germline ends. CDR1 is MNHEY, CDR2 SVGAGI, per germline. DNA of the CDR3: TGTGCCAGCAGTTACAATTTGGGCCGAAATCAGCCCCAGCATTTT. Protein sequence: CASSYNLGRNQPQHF.

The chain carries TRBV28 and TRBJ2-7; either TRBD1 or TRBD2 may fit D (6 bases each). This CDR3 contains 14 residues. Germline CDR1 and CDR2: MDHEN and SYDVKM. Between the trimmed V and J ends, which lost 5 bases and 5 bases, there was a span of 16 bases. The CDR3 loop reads CASSPPGARDEQYF. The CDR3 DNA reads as TGTGCCAGCAGTCCCCCGGGGGCTCGGGACGAGCAGTACTTC.

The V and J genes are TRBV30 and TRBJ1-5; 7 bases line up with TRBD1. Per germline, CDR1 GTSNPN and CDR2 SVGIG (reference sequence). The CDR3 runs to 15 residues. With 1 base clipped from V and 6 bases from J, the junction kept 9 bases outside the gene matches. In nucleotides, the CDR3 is TGTGCCTGGAGTGCTGGGACAGTCCCTGGTCAGCCCCAGCATTTT. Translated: CAWSAGTVPGQPQHF.

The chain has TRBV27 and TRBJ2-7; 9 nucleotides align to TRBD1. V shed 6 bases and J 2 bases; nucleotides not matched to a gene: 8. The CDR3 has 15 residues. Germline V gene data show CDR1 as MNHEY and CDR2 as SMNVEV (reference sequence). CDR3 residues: CASRLTGTGTYEQYF. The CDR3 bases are TGTGCCAGCAGACTTACCGGGACAGGGACCTACGAGCAGTACTTC.

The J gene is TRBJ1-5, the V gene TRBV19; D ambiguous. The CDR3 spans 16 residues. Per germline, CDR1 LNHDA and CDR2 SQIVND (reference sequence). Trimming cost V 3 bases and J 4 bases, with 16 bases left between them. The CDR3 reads CASSMVPQSRNQPQHF. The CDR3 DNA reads TGTGCCAGTAGTATGGTTCCACAGAGCCGGAATCAGCCCCAGCATTTT.

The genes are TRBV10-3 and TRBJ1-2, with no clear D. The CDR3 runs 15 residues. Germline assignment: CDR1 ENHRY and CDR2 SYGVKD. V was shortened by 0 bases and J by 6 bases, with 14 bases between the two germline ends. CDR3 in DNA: TGTGCCATCAGTGAGTCTAAGGGAAGCGAGAATGGCTACACCTTC. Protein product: CAISESKGSENGYTF.

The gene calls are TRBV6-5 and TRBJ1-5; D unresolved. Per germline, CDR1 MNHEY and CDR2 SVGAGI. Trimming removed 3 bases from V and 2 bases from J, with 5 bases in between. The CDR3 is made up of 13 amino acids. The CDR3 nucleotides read TGTGCCAGCAGTTATCGCGGCAATCAGCCCCAGCATTTT. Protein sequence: CASSYRGNQPQHF.

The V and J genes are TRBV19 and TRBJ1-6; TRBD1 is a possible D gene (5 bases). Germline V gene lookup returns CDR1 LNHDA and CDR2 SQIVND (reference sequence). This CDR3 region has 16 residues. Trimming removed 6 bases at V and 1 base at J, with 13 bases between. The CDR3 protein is CASRDGASSYNSPLHF. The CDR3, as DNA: TGTGCCAGTAGAGACGGGGCTTCGTCCTATAATTCACCCCTCCACTTT.

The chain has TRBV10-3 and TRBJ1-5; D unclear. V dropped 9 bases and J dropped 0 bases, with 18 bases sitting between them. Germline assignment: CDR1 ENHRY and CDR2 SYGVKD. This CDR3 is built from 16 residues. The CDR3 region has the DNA TGTGCCATTCCGACCTCGGTCCCCAATAGCAATCAGCCCCAGCATTTT. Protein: CAIPTSVPNSNQPQHF.

CDR3 region: CASTQGTVDGYTF. DNA for the CDR3: TGTGCCAGCACCCAAGGGACAGTAGATGGCTACACCTTC. J is TRBJ1-2 and V is TRBV7-8; 7 positions match TRBD1. The J segment lost 6 bases and the V segment lost 7 bases, leaving 8 bases of the junction unmatched. Germline CDR1 reads SGHVS; CDR2 reads FQNEAQ. This CDR3 spans 13 amino acids.